This T cell receptor (beta chain) was documented in a study of blood T cell repertoires in COVID-19. Whole-study context: Acute and convalescent COVID-19 specimens originated in the United States, Italy and Spain. In each case, the material was cDNA or gDNA derived from T cells, B-cell-depleted T cells, or PBMCs.

Source study methods: Amplifying reference gene primers gave estimates of nucleated cell counts. The repertoire was sequenced with immunoSEQ multiplex PCR; TCRdb's copy has only in-frame clones and lacks some. The DNA gave D and trimming, while V, J and clone size come from that table. The sample records 240,000 or so clones, 86% being singletons. The CDR3 loop spans 14 amino acids. Trimming stripped 2 bases from V and 6 bases from J, with 11 bases between. The V gene's germline CDR1 is LNHNV and CDR2 YYDKDF (reference sequence). The sample was peripheral blood. The V gene is TRBV15, the J gene TRBJ2-4; D gene uncertain. This receptor was identified in a woman in her twenties or thirties who had recovered from COVID-19. The CDR3 loop is CATSRNPDLNIQYF. In DNA, the CDR3 is TGTGCCACCAGCAGAAACCCAGACTTAAACATTCAGTACTTC.